This T cell receptor beta chain is drawn from a study of T cells expressing NK-cell markers. Overall study findings and caveats: Among several donors, these clonotypes also ranked first in the CD3+CD56-NKG2C+ fraction. Among CD8+ T cells from several donors, dominant NKG2C+ clonotypes accounted for roughly 1.0-7.0%.

Scientists made TCR beta cDNA using 5'RACE template switching with UMIs. TCRdb reprocessed the 5' RACE reads, keeping one entry per CDR3 protein, no DNA. The sample includes 400,000 to 550,000 distinct CDR3 sequences. This CDR3 is built from 16 residues. A remark on this clonotype: The target antigen is unknown.

Sequenced: blood T cells: a sorted CD56 or NKG2C T cell subset, CD4+ or CD8+ T cells, or bulk PBMC T cells (not recorded which). The chain employs TRBV12-3 or TRBV12-4 and TRBJ1-6; no DNA is available, so the TRBD1 call from TCRdb remains unchecked. This clonotype was sampled from a woman between 18 and 70 years old in good health. CDR3 protein: CASNIVGAGGFSPLHF.